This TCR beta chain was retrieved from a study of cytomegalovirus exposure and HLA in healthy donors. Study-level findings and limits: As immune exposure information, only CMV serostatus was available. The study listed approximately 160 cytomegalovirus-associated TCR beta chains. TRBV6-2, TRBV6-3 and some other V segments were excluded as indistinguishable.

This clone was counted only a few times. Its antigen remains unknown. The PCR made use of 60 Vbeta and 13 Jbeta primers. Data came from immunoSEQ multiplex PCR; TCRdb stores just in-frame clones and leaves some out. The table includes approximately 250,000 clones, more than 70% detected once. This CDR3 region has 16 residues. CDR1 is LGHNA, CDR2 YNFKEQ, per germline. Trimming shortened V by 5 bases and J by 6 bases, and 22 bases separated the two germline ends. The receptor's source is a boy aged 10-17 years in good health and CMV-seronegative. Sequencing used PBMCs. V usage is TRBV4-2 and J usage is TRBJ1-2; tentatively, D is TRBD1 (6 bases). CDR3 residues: CASSLEQGPGVDGYTF. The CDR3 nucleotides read TGTGCCAGCAGCTTAGAACAGGGACCCGGAGTTGATGGCTACACCTTC.